These 20 T cell receptor beta chains came from one sample sequenced in a study of blood T cell repertoires in COVID-19. Generated by immunoSEQ multiplex PCR, the TCRdb table keeps only in-frame clones and is missing some. The sample yields about 260,000 clones, 70% to 90% seen once. Sequenced material: peripheral blood. These receptors originate from a woman aged 40 to 50 with acute or convalescent COVID-19.

As to this clone: Other nucleotide sequences from this sample produce the same CDR3. This chain uses TRBV6-5 with TRBJ1-5; 7 bases are shared with TRBD1. The germline CDR1 and CDR2 sequences are MNHEY and SVGAGI. The CDR3 contains 14 residues. The junction had 8 bases not matched to a gene; V was cut back by 6 bases and J by 6 bases. CDR3 sequence (DNA): TGTGCCAGCAGCATCCGTCAGGGGGGTCAGCCCCAGCATTTT. Amino acid sequence: CASSIRQGGQPQHF.

The rearrangement joins TRBV9 to TRBJ2-2; 12 bases align to TRBD1. Germline loops: CDR1 SGDLS, CDR2 YYNGEE. The CDR3 spans 16 residues. The J segment lost 3 bases and the V segment lost 4 bases, leaving 4 bases of the junction unmatched. The CDR3 nucleotides read TGTGCCAGCAGCTCAGGGACAGGGGGCTACACCGGGGAGCTGTTTTTT. Protein: CASSSGTGGYTGELFF. The full variable domain, its missing parts supplied by reference TRBV9 and TRBJ2-2, is DSGVTQTPKHLITATGQRVTLRCSPRSGDLSVYWYQQSLDQGLQFLIQYYNGEERAKGNILERFSAQQFPDLHSELNLSSLELGDSALYFCASSSGTGGYTGELFFGEGSRLTVL.

The chain couples TRBV11-2 to TRBJ2-3; 10 bases map to TRBD2. Germline V gene lookup returns CDR1 SGHAT and CDR2 FQNNGV. The CDR3 is made up of 17 amino acids. The ends lost 4 bases at V and 3 bases at J; junction bases unmatched: 10. CDR3 residues: CASSSQGLAGVTDTQYF. In DNA form, the CDR3 reads TGTGCCAGCAGCTCACAAGGGCTAGCGGGGGTAACAGATACGCAGTATTTT.

V gene TRBV6-2 or TRBV6-3 combines with J gene TRBJ2-5, with 7 bases fitting TRBD2. Trimming at V came to 5 bases and at J to 1 base, leaving 13 bases not matched to a gene. CDR1 and CDR2 from the germline V gene are MNHEY and SVGEGT. The CDR3 loop spans 17 amino acids. CDR3 nucleotide sequence: TGTGCCAGCAGTGAGACTAAGCGGGACTCTCTCCAAGAGACCCAGTACTTC. Protein product: CASSETKRDSLQETQYF.

V gene TRBV4-1 combines with J gene TRBJ1-2, with 9 bases fitting TRBD1. J was trimmed by 8 bases and V by 1 base; bases with no gene match: 8. The germline CDR1 and CDR2 sequences are MGHRA and YSYEKL. The CDR3 is made up of 15 amino acids. CDR3 nucleotide sequence: TGCGCCAGCAGCCAAGTACTAACAGGGGGCCACGGCTACACCTTC. Its translation: CASSQVLTGGHGYTF.

This clone was seen a few times. The chain combines TRBV15 with TRBJ1-2; 9 bases map to TRBD1. V shed 1 base and J 5 bases; nucleotides not matched to a gene: 5. Germline V gives CDR1 LNHNV, CDR2 YYDKDF (reference sequence). There are 15 residues in the CDR3. CDR3: CATSRGGTGIYGYTF. The CDR3 DNA sequence: TGTGCCACCAGCAGAGGTGGGACAGGGATATATGGCTACACCTTC.

The rearrangement joins TRBV6-5 to TRBJ1-1; D possibly corresponds to TRBD1 (5 bases). The CDR3 loop spans 12 amino acids. V lost 5 bases and J lost 5, with 9 bases in between. CDR1 MNHEY and CDR2 SVGAGI come from the germline V gene. CDR3 bases: TGTGCCAGCAGTACGGGGGAAACTGAAGCTTTCTTT. Its protein product is CASSTGETEAFF.

The chain recombines TRBV6-6 with TRBJ2-5; tentative D call: TRBD1 (6 bases). CDR1 and CDR2 (germline): MNHNY, SVGAGI (reference sequence). V was cut by 2 bases and J by 0 bases, with 7 bases left in between. The CDR3 has 14 residues. The CDR3: CASSYPGDQETQYF. The CDR3 DNA sequence: TGTGCCAGCAGTTACCCAGGGGACCAAGAGACCCAGTACTTC.

The chain has TRBV3-1 (or the pseudogene TRBV3-2) and TRBJ1-1; possible D gene TRBD1, 5 bases. This CDR3 has 13 amino acids. Germline lookup yields CDR1 LGHDT and CDR2 YNNKEL (reference sequence). The V gene lost 4 bases and the J gene lost 4 bases, with 10 bases spanning the gap. The CDR3 loop reads CASSPQGGTEAFF. The CDR3 nucleotides are TGTGCCAGCAGCCCCCAGGGAGGCACTGAAGCTTTCTTT.

In this sample, this clone turned up a few times. V usage is TRBV3-1 (or the pseudogene TRBV3-2) and J usage is TRBJ1-1; D is possibly TRBD1 (5 bases). Germline lookup yields CDR1 LGHDT and CDR2 YNNKEL (reference sequence). CDR3 length: 11 residues. Trimming stripped 8 bases from V and 7 bases from J, with 11 bases between. CDR3 DNA: TGTGCCAGCGGGGCCCTGGGTGAAGCTTTCTTT. The encoded protein is CASGALGEAFF.

The genes are TRBV30 and TRBJ1-1; D is unclear. The germline V gene encodes CDR1 GTSNPN and CDR2 SVGIG (reference sequence). There are 11 residues in the CDR3. Trimming took off 2 bases at V and 3 bases at J, with 4 bases between the two ends. In DNA, the CDR3 is TGTGCCTGGAGTTACTACACTGAAGCTTTCTTT. Translating gives CAWSYYTEAFF.

The gene calls are TRBV27 and TRBJ1-2; TRBD1 matches at 10 bases. CDR1 is MNHEY, CDR2 SMNVEV, per germline (reference sequence). J lost 4 bases, V lost 5 bases, and 7 bases had no gene match. The CDR3 has 15 amino acids. CDR3 coding DNA: TGTGCCAGCAGTCCTGGGACAGGGGCGATCTATGGCTACACCTTC. This gives the protein CASSPGTGAIYGYTF.

The rearrangement joins TRBV5-8 to TRBJ1-1; TRBD1 matches 7 bases. This CDR3 spans 16 amino acids. Per germline, CDR1 SGHTS and CDR2 YDEGEE. V lost 2 bases, J lost 0 bases, and 7 bases stayed unmatched. The CDR3 loop is CASSFLPGQLNTEAFF. CDR3 DNA: TGTGCCAGCAGCTTCCTACCGGGACAGTTGAACACTGAAGCTTTCTTT. The variable domain in full, completed from reference TRBV5-8 and TRBJ1-1, reads EAGVTQSPTHLIKTRGQQATLRCSPISGHTSVYWYQQALGLGLQFLLWYDEGEERNRGNFPPRFSGRQFPNYSSELNVNALELEDSALYLCASSFLPGQLNTEAFFGQGTRLTVV.

The chain couples TRBV6-1 to TRBJ1-5; 7 nucleotides agree with TRBD1. The germline V gene encodes CDR1 MNHNS and CDR2 SASEGT. The CDR3 contains 17 residues. The V gene end was trimmed by 2 bases and the J gene end by 4 bases; junction bases not matched to a gene: 11. The chain's CDR3 is CASSELGSSGQNQPQHF. The CDR3 DNA sequence: TGTGCCAGCAGTGAACTTGGGAGCTCGGGACAGAATCAGCCCCAGCATTTT.

The CDR3 bases are TGCAGTGCTAGTAATCTGGCCTTCGCCAAAAACATTCAGTACTTC. Protein product: CSASNLAFAKNIQYF. The chain has TRBV20-1 and TRBJ2-4; D remains unclear. The germline V and J ends were trimmed by 3 bases and 1 base, with 13 bases remaining between them. Germline CDR1 is DFQATT and CDR2 is SNEGSKA (reference sequence). The CDR3 is 15 amino acids.

The DNA for the CDR3 is TGTGCCAGCAGTGTTAAGGGAGGCTATGGCTACACCTTC. This codes for CASSVKGGYGYTF. The V gene is TRBV2, the J gene TRBJ1-2; D unresolved. CDR1 is SNHLY and CDR2 is FYNNEI in the germline V gene. This CDR3 is built from 13 residues. V was clipped by 4 bases and J by 4 bases, with 10 bases between them.

This clone was counted between two and nine times. J is TRBJ1-2 and V is TRBV10-3, with 9 nucleotides matching TRBD1. Germline CDR1 is ENHRY and CDR2 is SYGVKD. The CDR3 is made up of 15 amino acids. The V segment lost 7 bases and the J segment 5 bases; nucleotides outside the gene matches: 11. The CDR3 sequence is CAITLGQGGPYGYTF. In DNA, the CDR3 is TGTGCCATCACCTTGGGACAGGGCGGACCTTATGGCTACACCTTC.

To note about this clone: Because the CDR3's place on the DNA is in doubt, the DNA is left out and the CDR3 is given as listed by TCRdb. The chain couples TRBV21-1 to TRBJ1-2. TRBV21-1 is labeled a pseudogene. A total of 20 residues make up the CDR3, ends included. The chain's CDR3 is CASSKVLRRRAGDLNYGYTF.

The rearrangement links TRBV27 to TRBJ1-1, with 8 bases fitting TRBD1. The V gene's germline CDR1 is MNHEY and CDR2 SMNVEV (reference sequence). J was trimmed by 3 bases and V by 6 bases; bases with no gene match: 9. This CDR3 region has 15 residues. DNA of the CDR3: TGTGCCAGCAGCATCGGACAGGGCTGGGACACTGAAGCTTTCTTT. It is translated as CASSIGQGWDTEAFF.

This sequence joins TRBV6-2 or TRBV6-3 and TRBJ1-6; D is uncertain. This CDR3 is built from 17 residues. Germline lookup yields CDR1 MNHEY and CDR2 SVGEGT. Trimming pared 6 bases from V and 8 bases from J, leaving 23 bases between. CDR3 coding DNA: TGTGCCAGCAGCCGAACCCTCTCAGGTCCCCCGGATTCACCCCTCCACTTT. This translates into CASSRTLSGPPDSPLHF.